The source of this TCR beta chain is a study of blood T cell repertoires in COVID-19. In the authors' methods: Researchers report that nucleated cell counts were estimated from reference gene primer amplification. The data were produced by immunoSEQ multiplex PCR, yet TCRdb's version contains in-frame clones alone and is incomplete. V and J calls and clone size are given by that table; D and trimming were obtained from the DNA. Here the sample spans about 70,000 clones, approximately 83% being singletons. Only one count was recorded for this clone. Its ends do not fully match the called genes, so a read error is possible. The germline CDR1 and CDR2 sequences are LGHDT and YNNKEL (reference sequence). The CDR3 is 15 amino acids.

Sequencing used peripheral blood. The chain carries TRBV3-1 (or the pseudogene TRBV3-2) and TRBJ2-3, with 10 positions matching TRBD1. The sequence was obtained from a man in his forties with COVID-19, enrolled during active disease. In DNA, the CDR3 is TGTGCCAGCAGACAAGGGACAGGGGACACAGATACGCAGTATTTT. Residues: CASRQGTGDTDTQYF.